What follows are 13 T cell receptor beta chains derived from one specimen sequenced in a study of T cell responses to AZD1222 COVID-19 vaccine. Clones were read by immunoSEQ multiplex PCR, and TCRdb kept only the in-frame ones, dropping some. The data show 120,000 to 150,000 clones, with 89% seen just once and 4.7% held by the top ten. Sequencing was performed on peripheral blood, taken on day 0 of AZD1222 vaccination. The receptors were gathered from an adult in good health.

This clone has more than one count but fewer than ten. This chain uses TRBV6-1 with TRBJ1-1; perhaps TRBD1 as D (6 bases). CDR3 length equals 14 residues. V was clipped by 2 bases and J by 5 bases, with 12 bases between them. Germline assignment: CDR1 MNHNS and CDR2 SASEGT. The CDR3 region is CASSEYRVETEAFF. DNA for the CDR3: TGTGCCAGCAGTGAATACAGGGTGGAGACTGAAGCTTTCTTT.

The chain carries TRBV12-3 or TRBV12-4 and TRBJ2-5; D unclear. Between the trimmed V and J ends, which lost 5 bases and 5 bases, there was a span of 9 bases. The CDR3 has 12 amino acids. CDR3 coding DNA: TGTGCCAGCAGTCAGACTCGGGAGACCCAGTACTTC. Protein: CASSQTRETQYF.

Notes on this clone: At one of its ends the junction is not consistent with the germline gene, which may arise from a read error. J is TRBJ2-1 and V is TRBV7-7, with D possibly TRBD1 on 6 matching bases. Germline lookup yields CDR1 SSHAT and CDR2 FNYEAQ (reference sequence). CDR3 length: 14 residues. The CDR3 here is CASSRGQSYNEQFF. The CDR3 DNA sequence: TGTGCTAGCAGCCGCGGACAGTCCTACAATGAGCAGTTCTTC. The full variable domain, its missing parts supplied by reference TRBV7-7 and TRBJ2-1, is GAGVSQSPRYKVTKRGQDVTLRCDPISSHATLYWYQQALGQGPEFLTYFNYEAQPDKSGLPSDRFSAERPEGSISTLTIQRTEQRDSAMYRCASSRGQSYNEQFFGPGTRLTVL.

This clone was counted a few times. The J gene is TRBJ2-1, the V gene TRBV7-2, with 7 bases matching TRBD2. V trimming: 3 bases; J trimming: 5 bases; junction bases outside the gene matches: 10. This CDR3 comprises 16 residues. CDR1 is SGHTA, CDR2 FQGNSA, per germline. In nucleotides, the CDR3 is TGTGCCAGCAGCTTCGCCTCTAGCGGTCGCGACAATGAGCAGTTCTTC. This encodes CASSFASSGRDNEQFF.

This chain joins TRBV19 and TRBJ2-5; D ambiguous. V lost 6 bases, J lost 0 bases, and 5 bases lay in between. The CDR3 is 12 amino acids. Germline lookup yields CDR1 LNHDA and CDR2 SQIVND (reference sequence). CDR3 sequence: CASSGYQETQYF. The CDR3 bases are TGTGCCAGTAGCGGATACCAAGAGACCCAGTACTTC.

This CDR3 is CASSVYIRRDRDNIQYF. The CDR3 bases are TGTGCCAGCAGCGTATATATTCGCCGGGACAGGGATAACATTCAGTACTTC. The chain joins TRBV7-8 to TRBJ2-4; 9 positions match TRBD1. Trimming cost V 5 bases and J 7 bases; bases outside gene matches: 15. Germline V gene sequence: CDR1 SGHVS, CDR2 FQNEAQ. This CDR3 comprises 17 residues.

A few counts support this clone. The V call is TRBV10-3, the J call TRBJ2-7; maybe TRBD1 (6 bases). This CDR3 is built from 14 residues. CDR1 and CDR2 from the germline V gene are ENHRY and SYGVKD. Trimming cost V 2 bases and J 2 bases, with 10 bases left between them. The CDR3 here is CAISEQTGTYEQYF. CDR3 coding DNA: TGTGCCATCAGTGAGCAGACAGGAACCTACGAGCAGTACTTC.

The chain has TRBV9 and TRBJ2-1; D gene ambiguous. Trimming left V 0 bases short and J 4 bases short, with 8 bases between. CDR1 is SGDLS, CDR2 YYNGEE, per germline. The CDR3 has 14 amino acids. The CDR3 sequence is CASSVEVGYNEQFF. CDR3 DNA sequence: TGTGCCAGCAGCGTAGAAGTAGGTTACAATGAGCAGTTCTTC.

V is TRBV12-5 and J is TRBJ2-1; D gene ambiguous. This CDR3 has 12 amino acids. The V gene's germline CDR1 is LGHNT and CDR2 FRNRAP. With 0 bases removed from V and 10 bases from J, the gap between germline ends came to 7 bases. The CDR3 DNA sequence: TGTGCTAGTGGTTTGGTTTCCGGAGAGCAGTTCTTC. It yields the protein CASGLVSGEQFF.

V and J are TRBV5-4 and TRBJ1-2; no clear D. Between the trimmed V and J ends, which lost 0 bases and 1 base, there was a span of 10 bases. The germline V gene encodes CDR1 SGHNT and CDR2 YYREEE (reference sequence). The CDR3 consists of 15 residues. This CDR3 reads CASSLGQENNYGYTF. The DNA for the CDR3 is TGTGCCAGCAGCTTGGGCCAGGAGAATAACTATGGCTACACCTTC. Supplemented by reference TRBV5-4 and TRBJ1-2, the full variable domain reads ETGVTQSPTHLIKTRGQQVTLRCSSQSGHNTVSWYQQALGQGPQFIFQYYREEENGRGNFPPRFSGLQFPNYSSELNVNALELDDSALYLCASSLGQENNYGYTFGSGTRLTVV.

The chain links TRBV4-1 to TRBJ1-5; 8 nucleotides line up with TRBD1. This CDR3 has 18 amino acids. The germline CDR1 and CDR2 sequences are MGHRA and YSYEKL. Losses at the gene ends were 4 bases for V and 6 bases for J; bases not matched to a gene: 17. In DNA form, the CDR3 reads TGCGCCAGCAGCCGCCGATCCATAAGACAGGGGCTGACTCAGCCCCAGCATTTT. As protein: CASSRRSIRQGLTQPQHF.

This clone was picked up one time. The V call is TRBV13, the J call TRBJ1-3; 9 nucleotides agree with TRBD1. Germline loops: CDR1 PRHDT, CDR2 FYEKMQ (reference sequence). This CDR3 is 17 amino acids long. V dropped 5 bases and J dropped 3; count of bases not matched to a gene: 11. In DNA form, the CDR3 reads TGTGCCAGCAGCCTGTGGGACAGGGTCCGAAGTGGAAACACCATATATTTT. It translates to CASSLWDRVRSGNTIYF.

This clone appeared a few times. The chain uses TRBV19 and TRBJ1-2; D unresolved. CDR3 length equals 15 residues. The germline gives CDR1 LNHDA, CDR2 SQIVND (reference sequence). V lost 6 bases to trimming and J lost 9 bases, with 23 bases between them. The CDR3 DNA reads TGTGCCAGTAGCCCCAGTAGGGTCCTGATTGTCAGCTACACCTTC. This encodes CASSPSRVLIVSYTF.